This T cell receptor beta chain emerged from a study of blood T cell repertoires in COVID-19. Turning to the study itself: The analysed material was cDNA or gDNA that came from T cells, B-cell-depleted T cells, or PBMCs.

The study assigned cohorts using participant-reported clinical history. Each recovered donor of Cohort 3 presented with two negative PCRs, clearance, or symptom resolution. Germline V gene lookup returns CDR1 SGHKS and CDR2 YYEKEE (reference sequence). J was trimmed by 3 bases and V by 1 base; bases with no gene match: 6. The CDR3 loop spans 15 amino acids. Original methodology: Amplification of reference gene primers was used by the study to estimate nucleated cell counts. Only in-frame clones appear in the TCRdb table, and some are missing; sequencing was by immunoSEQ multiplex PCR. The V and J calls and the clone size are those of that table, but D and trimming were determined from the DNA. The table records 150,000 or so clones, 84% of them present only once.

This TCR derives from a man between 50 and 59 years old who had recovered from COVID-19. Source material: PBMCs or T cells enriched from blood (not recorded which). This sequence joins TRBV5-5 and TRBJ2-7; TRBD1 matches at 8 bases. The CDR3 region has the DNA TGTGCCAGCAGCTTGACCGGACAGGGAGGCTACGAGCAGTACTTC. Translated, it gives CASSLTGQGGYEQYF.